This entry describes one T cell receptor beta chain. This clonotype appeared a few times. Its target antigen remains unknown. Per-nucleotide qualities are absent, and no much larger clonotype sits a single base away. These data originate in a study of response to subunit inactivated influenza vaccine (dated by TCRdb to the late 2010s). Context from the whole study: To follow how T cells responded to a trivalent subunit inactivated influenza vaccine, the researchers relied on deep quantitative profiling of the T cell receptor repertoire. Summary of the overall study and its limitations: The authors proposed that each seasonal influenza vaccination may bring in only a limited number of new T cells.

The CDR1 and CDR2 encoded by the germline V gene (reference sequence) are PRHDT and FYEKMQ. Trimming removed 5 bases from V and 5 bases from J, leaving 9 bases between the germline ends. The CDR3, cysteine through phenylalanine, is 12 amino acids long. Only the CDR3 portion is preserved as DNA: 36 bases, with reading frame beginning at the first base. Receptor amplification or capture employed RT-PCR. For sequencing, an Illumina HiSeq 2500 was employed. TCRdb reran the public reads through fastp at Q25 and MiXCR, keeping productive beta chains. Rows with a matching CDR3 protein are joined into one entry that keeps the most common DNA and genes. For this sample the table gives approximately 160,000 distinct CDR3 sequences, of which about 10% were detected only once. The top ten clones comprise 35% to 40% of the sample.

This TCR derives from a man aged 50 to 69 who received an inactivated influenza vaccine. Donor details come from another sample of the same person, matched by shared clones. Sequencing used CD8+ T cells sorted from PBMCs, obtained less than 25 months after vaccination. The rearranged chain carries TRBV13 and TRBJ2-5, with TRBD2 perhaps the D gene, on 5 matching bases. The DNA is as follows: TGTGCCAGCAGCCGGGGAAGGGAGACCCAGTACTTC. This encodes CASSRGRETQYF.